The clone carrying this T cell receptor beta chain was counted between two and nine times. Mismatch with germline at one junction end may stem from a read error. The data belong to a study of graft-versus-host responses after intestinal transplantation. Whole-study context: Every one of the recipients received anti-thymocyte globulin induction and afterwards took tacrolimus and steroids for about 3 years. Study-wide results and caveats: There were GvH clones found in recipient marrow, and some of them appeared first in ileum or blood.

The germline gives CDR1 SGHTA, CDR2 FQGNSA. The length of the CDR3 is 15 residues. The reaction was completed, and proliferating CFSE-low CD3+CD4+ and CD3+CD8+ responders were then sorted. The method was immunoSEQ multiplex PCR; TCRdb's version includes in-frame clones alone and lacks a portion of them. This table holds 15,000 to 20,000 clones, roughly 37% found once. The sample was alloreactive CD4+ T cells from a mixed lymphocyte reaction culture, taken before intestinal transplant. As for subset: CFSE-low proliferating T cells sorted from roughly 6-day pre-transplant mixed lymphocyte reaction (GvH or HvG direction). This TCR came from a human patient who received an intestinal transplant. The chain carries TRBV7-2 and TRBJ1-4; TRBD1 agrees at 10 bases. CDR3 sequence (DNA): TGTGCCAGCAGCTTAGCAGGGACAGGGGTCGAAAACACCGTCTTT. It translates to CASSLAGTGVENTVF.